Listed below are T cell receptor beta chains from one sample, sequenced in a study of PD-1 blockade in classical Hodgkin lymphoma. Sequencing was performed with immunoSEQ multiplex PCR; in TCRdb, only in-frame clones are kept and a portion is missing. This table has roughly 30,000 clones, less than 85% appearing once. Sequenced material: CD4+ T cells from blood, taken before the fourth cycle of nivolumab. The receptors here all came from a human donor with classical Hodgkin lymphoma. The CDR3 runs from the conserved cysteine through the conserved F or W. The order of the fields is V gene, CDR3 length, CDR3 protein.

V gene: TRBV10-3
CDR3 length: 15
CDR3 protein: CAIRAPGQGSYEQYF

V gene: TRBV6-5
CDR3 length: 13
CDR3 protein: CASREGRNTEAFF

V gene: TRBV11-2
CDR3 length: 14
CDR3 protein: CASSFRQLNEKLFF

V gene: TRBV5-1
CDR3 length: 12
CDR3 protein: CASSTQGYGYTF

V gene: TRBV27
CDR3 length: 17
CDR3 protein: CASSLLAGDGHKNIQYF

V gene: TRBV6-1
CDR3 length: 14
CDR3 protein: CASSYGQANSPLHF

V gene: TRBV7-9
CDR3 length: 14
CDR3 protein: CASSLRVYNYGYTF

V gene: TRBV7-7
CDR3 length: 14
CDR3 protein: CASSTRLGGETQYF

V gene: TRBV5-5
CDR3 length: 14
CDR3 protein: CASSLLGLGETQYF

V gene: TRBV19
CDR3 length: 15
CDR3 protein: CASSRDFWGTDTQYF

V gene: TRBV27
CDR3 length: 13
CDR3 protein: CASGGRSTDTQYF

V gene: TRBV2
CDR3 length: 16
CDR3 protein: CASSEEGQTNTGELFF

V gene: TRBV7-9
CDR3 length: 15
CDR3 protein: CASSLGLAFYNEQFF

V gene: TRBV7-9
CDR3 length: 15
CDR3 protein: CASSLGRTGPYEQYF

V gene: TRBV19
CDR3 length: 13
CDR3 protein: CASSIPGSGTQYF

V gene: TRBV5-4
CDR3 length: 17
CDR3 protein: CASSLGVATPSTGELFF

V gene: TRBV6-5
CDR3 length: 13
CDR3 protein: CASSYSVNTEAFF

V gene: TRBV6-5
CDR3 length: 14
CDR3 protein: CASSRQAAGNTIYF

V gene: TRBV6-5
CDR3 length: 14
CDR3 protein: CASKEGTGFEKLFF

V gene: TRBV10-1
CDR3 length: 11
CDR3 protein: CASKGNTEAFF

V gene: TRBV2
CDR3 length: 12
CDR3 protein: CASSYSSYEQYF

V gene: TRBV27
CDR3 length: 14
CDR3 protein: CASSRGQGRAEAFF

V gene: TRBV5-4
CDR3 length: 13
CDR3 protein: CAGWANEYEKLFF

V gene: TRBV27
CDR3 length: 15
CDR3 protein: CATGDGHSGANVLTF

V gene: TRBV30
CDR3 length: 11
CDR3 protein: CAWSPPGTQYF

V gene: TRBV4-2
CDR3 length: 16
CDR3 protein: CASSQTGTGNNSPLHF

V gene: TRBV6-5
CDR3 length: 11
CDR3 protein: CASRGEETQYF

V gene: TRBV27
CDR3 length: 15
CDR3 protein: CASSQSGIPWETQYF

V gene: TRBV7-3
CDR3 length: 15
CDR3 protein: CASSSAGQHTGELFF

V gene: TRBV19
CDR3 length: 15
CDR3 protein: CASSIRTNSNQPQHF

V gene: TRBV5-1
CDR3 length: 15
CDR3 protein: CASSFRDRVQETQYF

V gene: TRBV4-2
CDR3 length: 13
CDR3 protein: CASSKGLWETQYF

V gene: TRBV4-3
CDR3 length: 13
CDR3 protein: CASSQAQGGEQYF

V gene: TRBV5-5
CDR3 length: 15
CDR3 protein: CASSPGAYSGNTIYF

V gene: TRBV2
CDR3 length: 14
CDR3 protein: CASKGTANTGELFF

V gene: TRBV7-9
CDR3 length: 14
CDR3 protein: CASSLAVRPYEQYF

V gene: TRBV10-3
CDR3 length: 11
CDR3 protein: CAISDLGEQYF

V gene: TRBV5-1
CDR3 length: 14
CDR3 protein: CASSLARGDSPLHF

V gene: TRBV2
CDR3 length: 16
CDR3 protein: CASKATALDRNQPQHF

V gene: TRBV9
CDR3 length: 15
CDR3 protein: CASSVGQGALYEQYF

V gene: TRBV29-1
CDR3 length: 12
CDR3 protein: CSVREFQETQYF

V gene: TRBV7-2
CDR3 length: 12
CDR3 protein: CASSRVAYEQYF

V gene: TRBV11-3
CDR3 length: 13
CDR3 protein: CASSPGQGYEQYF

V gene: TRBV15
CDR3 length: 14
CDR3 protein: CATSRGVSGNTIYF

V gene: TRBV18
CDR3 length: 14
CDR3 protein: CASSPTGGSEKLFF

V gene: TRBV28
CDR3 length: 13
CDR3 protein: CASSLGGARGYTF